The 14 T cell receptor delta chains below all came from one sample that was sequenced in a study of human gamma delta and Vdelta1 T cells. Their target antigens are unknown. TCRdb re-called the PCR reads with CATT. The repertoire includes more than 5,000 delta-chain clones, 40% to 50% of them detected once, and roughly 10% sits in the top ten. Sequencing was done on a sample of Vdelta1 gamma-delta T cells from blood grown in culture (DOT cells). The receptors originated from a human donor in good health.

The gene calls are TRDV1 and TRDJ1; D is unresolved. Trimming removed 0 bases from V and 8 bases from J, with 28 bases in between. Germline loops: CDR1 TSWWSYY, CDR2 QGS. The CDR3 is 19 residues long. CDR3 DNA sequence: TGTGCTCTTGGGGAACTTGATCCCCGGCTTGCGGGACCAGGGGCGAAACTCATCTTT. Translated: CALGELDPRLAGPGAKLIF.

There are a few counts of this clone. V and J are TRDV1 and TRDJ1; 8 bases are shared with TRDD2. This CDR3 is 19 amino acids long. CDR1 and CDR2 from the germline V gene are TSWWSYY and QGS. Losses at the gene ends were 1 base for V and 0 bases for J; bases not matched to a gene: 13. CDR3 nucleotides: TGTGCTCTTGGGGAACCATCTTCCTACGGCCTGGAAAACACCGATAAACTCATCTTT. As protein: CALGEPSSYGLENTDKLIF.

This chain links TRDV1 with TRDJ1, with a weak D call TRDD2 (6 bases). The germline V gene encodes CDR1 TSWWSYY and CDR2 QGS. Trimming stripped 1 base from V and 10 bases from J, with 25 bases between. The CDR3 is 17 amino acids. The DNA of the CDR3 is TGTGCTCTTGGGGAACAAATCTTCCTCAATACCAATGGAGGACTCATCTTT. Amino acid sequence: CALGEQIFLNTNGGLIF.

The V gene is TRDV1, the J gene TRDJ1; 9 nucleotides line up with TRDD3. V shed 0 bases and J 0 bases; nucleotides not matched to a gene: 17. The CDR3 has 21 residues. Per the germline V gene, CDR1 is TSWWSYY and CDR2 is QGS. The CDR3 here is CALGELGLPLGDAPDTDKLIF. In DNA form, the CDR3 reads TGTGCTCTTGGGGAACTAGGCCTTCCTCTGGGGGATGCCCCCGACACCGATAAACTCATCTTT.

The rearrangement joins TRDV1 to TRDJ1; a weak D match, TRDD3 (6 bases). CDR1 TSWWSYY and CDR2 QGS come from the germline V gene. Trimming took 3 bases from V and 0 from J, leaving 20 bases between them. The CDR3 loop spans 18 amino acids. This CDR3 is CALGDPSPWILNTDKLIF. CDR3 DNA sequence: TGTGCTCTTGGGGATCCATCCCCCTGGATACTAAACACCGATAAACTCATCTTT.

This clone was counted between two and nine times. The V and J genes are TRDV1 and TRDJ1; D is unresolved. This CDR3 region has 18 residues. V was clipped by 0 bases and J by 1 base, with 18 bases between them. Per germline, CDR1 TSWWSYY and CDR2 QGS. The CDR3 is CALGELRKDYAVTDKLIF. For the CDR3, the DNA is TGTGCTCTTGGGGAACTAAGGAAGGACTATGCCGTCACCGATAAACTCATCTTT.

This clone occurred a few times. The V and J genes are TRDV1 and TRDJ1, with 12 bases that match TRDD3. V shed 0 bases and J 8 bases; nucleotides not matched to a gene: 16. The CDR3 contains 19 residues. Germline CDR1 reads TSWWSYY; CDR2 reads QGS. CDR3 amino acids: CALGELSFLSLLGDTKLIF. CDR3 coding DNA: TGTGCTCTTGGGGAACTATCCTTCCTAAGCTTACTGGGGGATACAAAACTCATCTTT.

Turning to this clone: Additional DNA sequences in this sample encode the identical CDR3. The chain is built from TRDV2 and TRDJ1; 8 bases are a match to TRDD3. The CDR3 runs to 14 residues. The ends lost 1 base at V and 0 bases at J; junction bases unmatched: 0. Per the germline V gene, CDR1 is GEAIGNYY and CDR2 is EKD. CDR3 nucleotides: TGTGCCTGTGACACTGGGGGATACACCGATAAACTCATCTTT. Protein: CACDTGGYTDKLIF.

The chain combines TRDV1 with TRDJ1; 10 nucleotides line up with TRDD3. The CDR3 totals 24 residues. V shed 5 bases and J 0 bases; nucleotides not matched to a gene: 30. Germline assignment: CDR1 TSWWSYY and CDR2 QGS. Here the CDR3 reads CALGTWAVRSTGGFKPYYTDKLIF. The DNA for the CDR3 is TGTGCTCTTGGGACCTGGGCCGTCCGCTCTACTGGGGGATTCAAACCTTACTACACCGATAAACTCATCTTT.

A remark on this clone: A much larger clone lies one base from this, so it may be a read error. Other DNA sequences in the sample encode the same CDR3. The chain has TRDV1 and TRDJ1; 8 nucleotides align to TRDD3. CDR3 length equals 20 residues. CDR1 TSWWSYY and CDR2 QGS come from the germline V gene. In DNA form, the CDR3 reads TGTGCTCTTGGGGAACTCCTCCTACAGGGTTTTGGGGGATTGACCGATAAACTCATTTTT. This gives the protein CALGELLLQGFGGLTDKLIF.

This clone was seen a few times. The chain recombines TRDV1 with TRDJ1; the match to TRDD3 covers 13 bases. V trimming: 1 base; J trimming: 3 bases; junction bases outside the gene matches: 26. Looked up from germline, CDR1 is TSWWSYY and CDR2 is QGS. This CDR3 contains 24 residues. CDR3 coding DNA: TGTGCTCTTGGGGAACCGAGCCTTCCCATTACTGGGGGATACGATCGGGTTCGGTCCGATAAACTCATCTTT. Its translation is CALGEPSLPITGGYDRVRSDKLIF.

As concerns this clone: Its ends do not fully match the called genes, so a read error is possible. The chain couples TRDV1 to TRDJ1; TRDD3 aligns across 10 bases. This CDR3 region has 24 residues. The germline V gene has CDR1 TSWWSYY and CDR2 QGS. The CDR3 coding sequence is TGTGCTCTTGAGGAACCCCCTACCCGTAATTGGGGGATACAACGGGCGCAGTACACCGATAAACTCATCTTT. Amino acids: CALEEPPTRNWGIQRAQYTDKLIF.

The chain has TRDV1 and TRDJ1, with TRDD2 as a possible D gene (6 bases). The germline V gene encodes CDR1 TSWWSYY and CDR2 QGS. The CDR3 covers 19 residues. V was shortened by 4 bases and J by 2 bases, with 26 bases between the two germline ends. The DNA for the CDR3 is TGTGCTCTTGGGGCTACTCCTACCCCATGGCCTGGGCGAACCGATAAACTCATCTTT. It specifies CALGATPTPWPGRTDKLIF.

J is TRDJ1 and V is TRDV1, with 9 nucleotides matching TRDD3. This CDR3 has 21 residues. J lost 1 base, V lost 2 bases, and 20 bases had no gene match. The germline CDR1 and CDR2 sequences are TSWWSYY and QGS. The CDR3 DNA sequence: TGTGCTCTTGGGGAATCAACCCAAGGCAACTGGGGGACGTCCAGCACCGATAAACTCATCTTT. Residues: CALGESTQGNWGTSSTDKLIF.